The entry below gives a single T cell receptor beta chain sequence along with its context. The target antigen is unknown. One entry per CDR3 protein results from TCRdb running MiXCR on the RT-PCR reads. The sample lists over 650,000 distinct CDR3 sequences; 18% were seen once. The source of the sample is a study of response to subunit inactivated influenza vaccine. General study points: Authors suggested each seasonal influenza vaccination recruits few new T cells.

This TCR derives from a man between 50 and 59 years old who received an inactivated influenza vaccine. The input for sequencing was PBMCs from blood, taken about 5 days after vaccination.

CDR3 in amino acids: CASSTLDRGRSPDTQYF. The CDR3 coding sequence is TGTGCCAGCAGTACCCTAGACAGGGGCCGGTCCCCAGATACGCAGTATTTT. J is TRBJ2-3 and V is TRBV12-3 or TRBV12-4; 8 positions agree with TRBD1. The J segment lost 4 bases and the V segment lost 5 bases, leaving 14 bases of the junction unmatched. CDR3 length: 17 residues.